This entry lists 19 T cell receptor beta chains sequenced from one sample in a study of PD-L1 blockade in urothelial cancer. Libraries were prepared by immunoSEQ multiplex PCR; TCRdb keeps only in-frame clonotypes and omits some of them. The sample holds 15,000 to 20,000 clones, approximately 83% seen once. Time point reported: peripheral blood 6 weeks after treatment start. This specimen consisted of PBMCs, obtained around atezolizumab (anti-PD-L1) treatment. The receptors derive from a man aged 45 to 65 with urothelial cancer.

The genes are TRBV28 and TRBJ2-3, with 15 positions matching TRBD2. The V gene's germline CDR1 is MDHEN and CDR2 SYDVKM. With V trimmed by 5 bases and J by 6 bases, 15 bases remained unmatched. This CDR3 region has 19 residues. The CDR3 region has the DNA TGTGCCAGCAGTCCCGAGGGACTAGCGGGAGGATGGCGTTGGGATACGCAGTATTTT. Its translation: CASSPEGLAGGWRWDTQYF.

The J gene is TRBJ1-5, the V gene TRBV15; 10 nucleotides line up with TRBD1. Unmatched junction bases numbered 4, after V lost 1 base and J lost 4 bases. This CDR3 region has 16 residues. From germline, CDR1 is LNHNV and CDR2 YYDKDF (reference sequence). The CDR3 loop is CATSRGGTGVNQPQHF. CDR3 nucleotides: TGTGCCACCAGCAGAGGAGGGACAGGGGTAAATCAGCCCCAGCATTTT.

The rearrangement links TRBV5-1 to TRBJ1-2; D unclear. Germline V gives CDR1 SGHRS, CDR2 YFSETQ. The CDR3 runs to 15 residues. Trimming cost V 0 bases and J 0 bases, with 9 bases left between them. CDR3: CASSLGQATNYGYTF. CDR3 DNA sequence: TGCGCCAGCAGCTTGGGGCAGGCAACTAACTATGGCTACACCTTC.

This CDR3 reads CASSEVDSGGKETQYF. The CDR3 region has the DNA TGTGCCAGCAGTGAAGTTGATAGCGGGGGGAAAGAGACCCAGTACTTC. This chain connects TRBV6-1 to TRBJ2-5, with 10 bases that match TRBD2. The germline gives CDR1 MNHNS, CDR2 SASEGT. This CDR3 is built from 16 residues. The junction had 5 bases not matched to a gene; V was cut back by 1 base and J by 3 bases.

This clone was found once. The chain links TRBV5-4 to TRBJ2-3; TRBD2 matches at 10 bases. V shed 3 bases, J shed 5 bases, and the junction held 6 bases outside the gene matches. The germline V gene encodes CDR1 SGHNT and CDR2 YYREEE (reference sequence). The CDR3 runs to 15 residues. CDR3 residues: CASSSASGSVDTQYF. The CDR3 nucleotides read TGTGCCAGCAGCTCGGCTAGCGGGAGCGTAGATACGCAGTATTTT.

This clone has only a few counts. The chain combines TRBV14 with TRBJ2-2; no clear D. CDR3 length: 11 amino acids. In germline, CDR1 is SGHDN, CDR2 FVKESK. Trimming took 3 bases from V and 8 from J, leaving 4 bases between them. The CDR3 protein is CASSQQGELFF. CDR3 bases: TGTGCCAGCAGCCAGCAGGGGGAGCTGTTTTTT.

This clone was observed once. The rearrangement links TRBV18 to TRBJ2-7; TRBD1 matches at 10 bases. Per germline, CDR1 KGHSH and CDR2 LQKENI. This CDR3 is built from 19 residues. Trimming removed 6 bases from V and 4 bases from J; junction bases left unmatched: 21. Here the CDR3 reads CASSLDPDRGPLDGYEQYF. CDR3 in DNA: TGTGCCAGCTCCCTCGACCCCGACAGGGGGCCATTGGATGGTTACGAGCAGTACTTC.

This chain's CDR3 is CASRLGPSEETQYF. CDR3 sequence (DNA): TGCGCCAGCAGGCTTGGCCCTAGCGAAGAGACCCAGTACTTC. The chain links TRBV5-1 to TRBJ2-5; D might be TRBD2 (6 bases). CDR1 and CDR2 (germline): SGHRS, YFSETQ. Trimming took off 5 bases at V and 3 bases at J, with 14 bases between the two ends. CDR3 length equals 14 residues.

The genes are TRBV5-1 and TRBJ2-5; D is possibly TRBD1 (6 bases). Germline V CDR1 and CDR2: SGHRS, YFSETQ. The CDR3 length is 15 residues. The V end lost 3 bases, the J end lost 2 bases, and 14 bases lay between the germline ends. CDR3 sequence: CASSSGSDSQETQYF. CDR3 bases: TGCGCCAGCAGCTCGGGATCGGACAGTCAAGAGACCCAGTACTTC.

This clone was observed a few times. The chain couples TRBV5-1 to TRBJ2-7; tentative D call: TRBD1 (6 bases). The CDR3 spans 17 residues. CDR1 and CDR2 from the germline V gene are SGHRS and YFSETQ. The ends were cut back, 1 base at V and 3 bases at J, with 20 bases in the middle. The CDR3 DNA reads TGCGCCAGCAGCTTGAAGTCGCTCGGACAGCCTGGCTACGAGCAGTACTTC. Its translation is CASSLKSLGQPGYEQYF.

The V and J genes are TRBV18 and TRBJ1-2, with 7 bases that match TRBD1. V trimming: 0 bases; J trimming: 7 bases; junction bases outside the gene matches: 11. CDR1 is KGHSH and CDR2 is LQKENI in the germline V gene. CDR3 length equals 16 residues. The chain's CDR3 is CASSPPGGQVMVGYTF. The CDR3 coding sequence is TGTGCCAGCTCACCACCGGGAGGACAGGTCATGGTTGGCTACACCTTC.

This rearrangement joins TRBV7-2 to TRBJ2-3; 8 nucleotides match TRBD2. This CDR3 comprises 16 residues. CDR1 is SGHTA and CDR2 is FQGNSA in the germline V gene. The trim removed 3 bases at V and 6 bases at J, leaving 11 bases unmatched. CDR3 DNA sequence: TGTGCCAGCAGCTTCCGGGGGGCCCCGGGAGGGGATACGCAGTATTTT. Its protein product is CASSFRGAPGGDTQYF.

The chain carries TRBV28 and TRBJ1-5, with TRBD1 as a possible D gene (5 bases). V lost 7 bases and J 5 bases, leaving 12 bases between the germline ends. The CDR3 contains 13 residues. Germline V CDR1 and CDR2: MDHEN, SYDVKM. As DNA, the CDR3 is TGTGCCAGCACCCGGGGGAAGGATCAGCCCCAGCATTTT. Translation: CASTRGKDQPQHF.

The chain recombines TRBV19 with TRBJ1-6; possibly TRBD1 for D (6 bases). The length of the CDR3 is 15 residues. V lost 9 bases and J 0 bases, leaving 12 bases between the germline ends. Per germline, CDR1 LNHDA and CDR2 SQIVND (reference sequence). The CDR3 DNA reads TGTGCCAGCCTCGGACAGAGCTCCTATAATTCACCCCTCCACTTT. Amino acid sequence: CASLGQSSYNSPLHF.

The chain combines TRBV6-1 with TRBJ2-3, with no clear D. The CDR3 is 14 residues long. Trimming took off 2 bases at V and 5 bases at J, with 11 bases between the two ends. Germline-derived CDR1 and CDR2 are MNHNS and SASEGT. The chain's CDR3 is CASSETTLEDTQYF. The CDR3 nucleotides are TGTGCCAGCAGTGAAACCACCCTAGAAGATACGCAGTATTTT.

V and J are TRBV6-5 and TRBJ1-1; D gene unclear. The length of the CDR3 is 13 residues. V was shortened by 5 bases and J by 1 base, with 8 bases between the two germline ends. Per germline, CDR1 MNHEY and CDR2 SVGAGI. CDR3 protein: CASSPSWNTEAFF. The CDR3 nucleotides are TGTGCCAGCAGTCCTAGCTGGAACACTGAAGCTTTCTTT.

The rearrangement joins TRBV11-2 to TRBJ2-1; 7 positions agree with TRBD1. V gave up 5 bases and J gave up 6 bases; unmatched junction bases: 10. CDR1 and CDR2 from the germline V gene are SGHAT and FQNNGV. CDR3 length: 15 residues. The CDR3 DNA follows: TGTGCCAGCAGCCCCATAAGTACAGGGGCCAATGAGCAGTTCTTC. Translation: CASSPISTGANEQFF. Supplemented by reference TRBV11-2 and TRBJ2-1, the full variable domain reads EAGVAQSPRYKIIEKRQSVAFWCNPISGHATLYWYQQILGQGPKLLIQFQNNGVVDDSQLPKDRFSAERLKGVDSTLKIQPAKLEDSAVYLCASSPISTGANEQFFGPGTRLTVL.

This clone has only a few counts. This chain links TRBV19 with TRBJ1-5, with 9 nucleotides matching TRBD1. J lost 4 bases, V lost 2 bases, and 30 bases had no gene match. Germline assignment: CDR1 LNHDA and CDR2 SQIVND (reference sequence). CDR3 length: 24 amino acids. CDR3 DNA sequence: TGTGCCAGTAGTATAAGTGGGACGGGACAGGGCGCCCTGAAGAGGTATATGGGGAATCAGCCCCAGCATTTT. This sequence encodes CASSISGTGQGALKRYMGNQPQHF. Full variable domain (outside the CDR3, taken from reference TRBV19 and TRBJ1-5): DGGITQSPKYLFRKEGQNVTLSCEQNLNHDAMYWYRQDPGQGLRLIYYSQIVNDFQKGDIAEGYSVSREKKESFPLTVTSAQKNPTAFYLCASSISGTGQGALKRYMGNQPQHFGDGTRLSIL.

The V and J genes are TRBV5-5 and TRBJ1-1; D is unresolved. The length of the CDR3 is 12 residues. Germline assignment: CDR1 SGHKS and CDR2 YYEKEE (reference sequence). Trimming pared 0 bases from V and 8 bases from J, leaving 8 bases between. For the CDR3, the DNA is TGTGCCAGCAGCTTGGTGGCATTAGAAGCTTTCTTT. Translation gives CASSLVALEAFF. The full variable domain, its missing parts supplied by reference TRBV5-5 and TRBJ1-1, is DAGVTQSPTHLIKTRGQQVTLRCSPISGHKSVSWYQQVLGQGPQFIFQYYEKEERGRGNFPDRFSARQFPNYSSELNVNALLLGDSALYLCASSLVALEAFFGQGTRLTVV.